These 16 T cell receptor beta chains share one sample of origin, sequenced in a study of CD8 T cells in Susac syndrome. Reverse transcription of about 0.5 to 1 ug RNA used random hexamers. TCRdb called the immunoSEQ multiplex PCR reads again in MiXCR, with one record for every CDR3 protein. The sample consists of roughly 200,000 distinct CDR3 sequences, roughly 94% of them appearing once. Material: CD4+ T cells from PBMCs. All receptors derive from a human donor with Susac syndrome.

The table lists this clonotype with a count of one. CDR3 region: CSASPSGSSSEQFF. The CDR3 nucleotides read TGCAGTGCTTCTCCTAGCGGGAGCTCCAGTGAGCAGTTCTTC. V gene TRBV20-1 combines with J gene TRBJ2-1, with 10 nucleotides matching TRBD2. Trimming at V came to 5 bases and at J to 9 bases, leaving 10 bases not matched to a gene. The CDR3 is 14 residues long. CDR1 is DFQATT and CDR2 is SNEGSKA in the germline V gene (reference sequence).

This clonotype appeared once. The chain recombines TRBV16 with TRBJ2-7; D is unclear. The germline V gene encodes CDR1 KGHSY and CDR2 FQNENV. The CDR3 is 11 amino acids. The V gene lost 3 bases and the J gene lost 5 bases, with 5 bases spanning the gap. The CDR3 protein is CASSHLHEQYF. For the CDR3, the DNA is TGTGCCAGCAGCCACCTCCACGAGCAGTACTTC.

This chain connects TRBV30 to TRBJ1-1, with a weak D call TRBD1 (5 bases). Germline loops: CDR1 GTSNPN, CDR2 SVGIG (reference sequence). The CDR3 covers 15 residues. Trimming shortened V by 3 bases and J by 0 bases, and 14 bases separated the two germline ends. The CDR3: CAWRELGHLNTEAFF. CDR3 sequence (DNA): TGTGCCTGGAGGGAACTGGGGCACCTGAACACTGAAGCTTTCTTT. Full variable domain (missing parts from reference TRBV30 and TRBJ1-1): SQTIHQWPATLVQPVGSPLSLECTVEGTSNPNLYWYRQAAGRGLQLLFYSVGIGQISSEVPQNLSASRPQDRQFILSSKKLLLSDSGFYLCAWRELGHLNTEAFFGQGTRLTVV.

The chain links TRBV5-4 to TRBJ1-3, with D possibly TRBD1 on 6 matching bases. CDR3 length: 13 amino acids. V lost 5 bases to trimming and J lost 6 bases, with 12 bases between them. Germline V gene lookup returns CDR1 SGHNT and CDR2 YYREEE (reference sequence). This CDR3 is CASSPGAENTIYF. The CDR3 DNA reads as TGTGCCAGCAGTCCAGGGGCTGAAAACACCATATATTTT.

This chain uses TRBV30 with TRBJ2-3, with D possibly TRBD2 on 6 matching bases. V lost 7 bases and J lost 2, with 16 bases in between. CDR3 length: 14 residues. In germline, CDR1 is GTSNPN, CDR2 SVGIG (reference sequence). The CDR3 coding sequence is TGTGCCTTCCGGGACTTTGACACCACAGATACGCAGTATTTT. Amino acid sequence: CAFRDFDTTDTQYF.

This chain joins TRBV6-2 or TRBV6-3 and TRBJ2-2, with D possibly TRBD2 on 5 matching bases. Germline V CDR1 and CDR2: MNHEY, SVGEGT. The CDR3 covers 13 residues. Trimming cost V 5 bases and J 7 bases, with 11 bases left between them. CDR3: CASSTQEVGELFF. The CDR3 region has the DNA TGTGCCAGCAGTACTCAGGAGGTCGGGGAGCTGTTTTTT.

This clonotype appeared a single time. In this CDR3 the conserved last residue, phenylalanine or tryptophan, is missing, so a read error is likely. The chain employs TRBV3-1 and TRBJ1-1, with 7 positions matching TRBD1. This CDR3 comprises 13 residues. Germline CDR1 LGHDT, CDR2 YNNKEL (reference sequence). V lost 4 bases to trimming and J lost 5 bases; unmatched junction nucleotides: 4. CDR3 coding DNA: TGTGCCAGCAGCCGGGACAGCGGAACTGAAGCTTTCCTT. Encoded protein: CASSRDSGTEAFL.

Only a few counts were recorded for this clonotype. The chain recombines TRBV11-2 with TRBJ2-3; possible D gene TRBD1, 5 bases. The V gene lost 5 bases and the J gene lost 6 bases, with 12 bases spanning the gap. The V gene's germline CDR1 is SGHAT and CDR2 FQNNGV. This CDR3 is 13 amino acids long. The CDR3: CASSKGAGDTQYF. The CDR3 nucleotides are TGTGCCAGCAGCAAAGGGGCAGGGGATACGCAGTATTTT. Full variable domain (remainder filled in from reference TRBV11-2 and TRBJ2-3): EAGVAQSPRYKIIEKRQSVAFWCNPISGHATLYWYQQILGQGPKLLIQFQNNGVVDDSQLPKDRFSAERLKGVDSTLKIQPAKLEDSAVYLCASSKGAGDTQYFGPGTRLTVL.

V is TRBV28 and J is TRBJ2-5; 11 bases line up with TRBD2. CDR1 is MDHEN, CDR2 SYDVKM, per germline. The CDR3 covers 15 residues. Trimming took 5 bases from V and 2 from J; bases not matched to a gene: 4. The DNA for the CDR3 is TGTGCCAGCAGTACATGGACTAGCGGGCAAGAGACCCAGTACTTC. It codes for CASSTWTSGQETQYF.

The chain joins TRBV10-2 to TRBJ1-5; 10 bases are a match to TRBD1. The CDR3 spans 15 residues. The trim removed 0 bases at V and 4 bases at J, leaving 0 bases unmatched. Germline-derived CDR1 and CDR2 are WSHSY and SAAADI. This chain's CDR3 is CASSESGQGNQPQHF. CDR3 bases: TGCGCCAGCAGTGAGTCGGGACAGGGGAATCAGCCCCAGCATTTT.

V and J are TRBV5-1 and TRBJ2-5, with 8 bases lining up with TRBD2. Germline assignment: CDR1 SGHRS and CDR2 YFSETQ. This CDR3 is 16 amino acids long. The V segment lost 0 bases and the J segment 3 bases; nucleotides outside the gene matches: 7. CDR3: CASSLATSGFKETQYF. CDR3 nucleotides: TGCGCCAGCAGCTTGGCCACTAGCGGTTTTAAAGAGACCCAGTACTTC.

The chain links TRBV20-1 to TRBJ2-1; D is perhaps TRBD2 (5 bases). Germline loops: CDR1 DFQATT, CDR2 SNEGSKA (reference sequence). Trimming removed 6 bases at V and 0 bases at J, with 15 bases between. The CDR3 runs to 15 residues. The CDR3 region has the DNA TGCAGTGCGACAAAAGCGGAGAGCTCCTACAATGAGCAGTTCTTC. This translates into CSATKAESSYNEQFF.

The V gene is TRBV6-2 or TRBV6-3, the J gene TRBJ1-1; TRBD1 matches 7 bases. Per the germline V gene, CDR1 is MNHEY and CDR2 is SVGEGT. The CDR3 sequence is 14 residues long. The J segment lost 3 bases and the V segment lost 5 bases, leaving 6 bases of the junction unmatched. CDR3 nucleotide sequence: TGTGCCAGCAGTGAACAGGGGACGGACACTGAAGCTTTCTTT. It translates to CASSEQGTDTEAFF.

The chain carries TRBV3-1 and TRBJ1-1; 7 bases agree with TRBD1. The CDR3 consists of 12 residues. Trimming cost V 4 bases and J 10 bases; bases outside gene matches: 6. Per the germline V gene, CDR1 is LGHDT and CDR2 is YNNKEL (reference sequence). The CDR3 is CASSLEGAGAFF. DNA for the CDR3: TGTGCCAGCAGCCTCGAGGGGGCCGGAGCTTTCTTT.

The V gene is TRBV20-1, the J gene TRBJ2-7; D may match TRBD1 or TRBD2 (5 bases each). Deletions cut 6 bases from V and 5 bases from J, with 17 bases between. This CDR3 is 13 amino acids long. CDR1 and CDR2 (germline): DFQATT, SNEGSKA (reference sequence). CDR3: CSAGAGPGDEQYF. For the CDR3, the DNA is TGCAGTGCCGGGGCAGGGCCCGGAGACGAGCAGTACTTC.

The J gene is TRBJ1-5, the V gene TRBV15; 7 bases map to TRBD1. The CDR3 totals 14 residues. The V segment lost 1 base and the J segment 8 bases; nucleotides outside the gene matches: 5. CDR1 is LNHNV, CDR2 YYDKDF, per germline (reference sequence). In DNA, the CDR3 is TGTGCCACCAGCAGAGTAGGCAGGGGGGAGCCCCAGCATTTT. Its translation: CATSRVGRGEPQHF.